This entry features one TCR beta chain sequence. Its antigen is not known. Survey-depth TCRbeta CDR3 sequencing reported V/J genes and productive frequencies. The protocol was immunoSEQ multiplex PCR, while the TCRdb copy is restricted to in-frame clones and leaves out a portion. Found here are about 26,000 clones, about 89% of them singletons; the top ten hold 1.5% to 2.5%. This CDR3 comprises 18 residues. Germline CDR1 KGHSH, CDR2 LQKENI. After removal of 0 bases from V and 0 bases from J, the junction contained 1 base not matched to a gene. The record originates from a study of tissue T cells after allogeneic stem cell transplantation. Findings and limits, study-wide: TCR repertoires tracked anatomic similarity, regardless of disease or transplant status.

The material was blood, obtained before transplantation. The sequence was obtained from a male donor aged 60 or older who later had graft-versus-host disease after an allogeneic stem cell transplant. This chain joins TRBV18 and TRBJ2-5; 16 positions match TRBD2. In nucleotides, the CDR3 is TGTGCCAGCTCACCACCGGGACTAGCGGGAGGGTACCAAGAGACCCAGTACTTC. Protein: CASSPPGLAGGYQETQYF.